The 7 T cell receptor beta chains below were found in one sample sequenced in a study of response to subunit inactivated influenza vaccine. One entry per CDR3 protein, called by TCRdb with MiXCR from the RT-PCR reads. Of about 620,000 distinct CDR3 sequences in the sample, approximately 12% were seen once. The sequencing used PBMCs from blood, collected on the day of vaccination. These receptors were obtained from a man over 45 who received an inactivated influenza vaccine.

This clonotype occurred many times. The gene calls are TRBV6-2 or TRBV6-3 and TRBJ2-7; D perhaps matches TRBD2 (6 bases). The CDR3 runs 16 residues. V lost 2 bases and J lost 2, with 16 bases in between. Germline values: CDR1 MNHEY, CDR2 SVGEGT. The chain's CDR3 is CASSYRAGTGAYEQYF. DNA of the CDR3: TGTGCCAGCAGTTACCGGGCCGGGACGGGAGCCTACGAGCAGTACTTC.

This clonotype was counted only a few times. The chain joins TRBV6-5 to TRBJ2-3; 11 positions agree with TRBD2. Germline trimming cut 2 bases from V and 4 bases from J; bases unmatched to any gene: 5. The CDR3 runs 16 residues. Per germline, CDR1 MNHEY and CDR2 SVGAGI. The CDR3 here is CASSYGGGLAADTQYF. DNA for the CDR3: TGTGCCAGCAGTTACGGGGGGGGACTAGCGGCAGATACGCAGTATTTT.

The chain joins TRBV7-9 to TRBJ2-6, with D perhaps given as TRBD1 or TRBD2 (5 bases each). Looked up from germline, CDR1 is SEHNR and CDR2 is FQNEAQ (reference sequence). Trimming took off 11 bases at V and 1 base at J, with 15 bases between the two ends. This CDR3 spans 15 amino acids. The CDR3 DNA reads TGTGCCGGAGTGGGCAGGGAGTCTGGGGCCAACGTCCTGACTTTC. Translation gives CAGVGRESGANVLTF.

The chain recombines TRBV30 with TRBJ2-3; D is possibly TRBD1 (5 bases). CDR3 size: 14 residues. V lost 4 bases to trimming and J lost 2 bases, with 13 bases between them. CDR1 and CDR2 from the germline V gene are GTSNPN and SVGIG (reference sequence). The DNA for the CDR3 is TGTGCCTGGATCCCAAGGGGCTTCACAGATACGCAGTATTTT. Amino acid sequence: CAWIPRGFTDTQYF.

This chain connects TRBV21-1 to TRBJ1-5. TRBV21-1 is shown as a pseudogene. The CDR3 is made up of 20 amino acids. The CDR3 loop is CASTLGIGYPTGYSNQPQHF. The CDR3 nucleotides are TGTGCCAGCACCTTGGGGATCGGGTACCCCACCGGATATAGCAATCAGCCCCAGCATTTT.

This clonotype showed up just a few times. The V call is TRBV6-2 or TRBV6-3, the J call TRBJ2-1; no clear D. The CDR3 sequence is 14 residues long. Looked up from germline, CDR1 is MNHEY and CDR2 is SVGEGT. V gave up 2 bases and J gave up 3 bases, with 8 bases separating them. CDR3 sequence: CASSYAWGYNEQFF. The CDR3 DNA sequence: TGTGCCAGCAGTTACGCCTGGGGCTACAATGAGCAGTTCTTC.

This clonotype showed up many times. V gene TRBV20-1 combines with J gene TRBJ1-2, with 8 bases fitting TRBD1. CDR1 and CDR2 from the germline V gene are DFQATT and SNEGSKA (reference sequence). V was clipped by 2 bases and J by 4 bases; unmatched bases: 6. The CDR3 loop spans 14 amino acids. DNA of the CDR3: TGCAGTGCTAGACCCGGGACAGGCCCCTATGGCTACACCTTC. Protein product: CSARPGTGPYGYTF.